A single sample gave rise to the 28 T cell receptor beta chains below, sequenced in a study of cytotoxic CD8 clonotypes in ibrutinib-treated CLL. Only in-frame clones appear in the TCRdb table, and some are missing; sequencing was by immunoSEQ multiplex PCR. The data contain under 150,000 clones, 65% to 85% of them singletons. Sample: PBMCs, taken after 36 months of ibrutinib treatment. These receptors were obtained from a human donor with chronic lymphocytic leukemia.

About this clone itself: Additional DNA sequences in this sample encode the identical CDR3. CDR3 residues: CASSEEANYGYTF. CDR3 sequence (DNA): TGTGCCAGCAGCGAGGAAGCTAACTATGGCTACACCTTC. The chain couples TRBV6-1 to TRBJ1-2; D not resolved. The V gene's germline CDR1 is MNHNS and CDR2 SASEGT. With 6 bases removed from V and 0 bases from J, the gap between germline ends came to 8 bases. CDR3 length: 13 amino acids.

Turning to this clone: This CDR3 is also generated by other DNA sequences in the sample. The chain combines TRBV15 with TRBJ2-2; D remains ambiguous. The germline V gene encodes CDR1 LNHNV and CDR2 YYDKDF (reference sequence). V lost 0 bases, J lost 4 bases, and 6 bases lay in between. This CDR3 contains 14 residues. The DNA for the CDR3 is TGTGCCACCAGCAGAGATCGCGGCACCGGGGAGCTGTTTTTT. Translation gives CATSRDRGTGELFF.

V gene TRBV6-5 combines with J gene TRBJ2-7; 9 positions match TRBD1. The CDR3 extends over 15 amino acids. The germline gives CDR1 MNHEY, CDR2 SVGAGI. V lost 5 bases to trimming and J lost 4 bases; unmatched junction nucleotides: 9. CDR3 sequence (DNA): TGTGCCAGCAGTAACCCTCGGGACAGGGTATACGAGCAGTACTTC. Protein sequence: CASSNPRDRVYEQYF.

The chain is built from TRBV7-3 and TRBJ2-1; TRBD1 matches 8 bases. Losses at the gene ends were 5 bases for V and 3 bases for J; bases not matched to a gene: 3. This CDR3 has 14 amino acids. The germline V gene encodes CDR1 SGHTA and CDR2 FQGTGA. CDR3 protein: CASSPGQGYNEQFF. In DNA form, the CDR3 reads TGTGCCAGCAGCCCCGGACAGGGCTACAATGAGCAGTTCTTC.

The rearrangement links TRBV5-1 to TRBJ1-1; D may be TRBD1 (6 bases). The V end lost 0 bases, the J end lost 0 bases, and 12 bases lay between the germline ends. The germline V gene encodes CDR1 SGHRS and CDR2 YFSETQ. The CDR3 sequence is 16 residues long. The CDR3 DNA follows: TGCGCCAGCAGCTTGGTCGGGGGACACATGAACACTGAAGCTTTCTTT. Its protein product is CASSLVGGHMNTEAFF.

In the case of this clone: Mismatch with germline at one junction end may stem from a read error. The chain carries TRBV5-6 and TRBJ1-1; unclear D gene. Germline CDR1 is SGHDT and CDR2 is YYEEEE. This CDR3 has 13 residues. The CDR3 bases are TGTGCCAGCAGCTTGAACCTGGGCACTGGAGCTTTCTTT. The encoded protein is CASSLNLGTGAFF. The full variable domain, rest sourced from reference TRBV5-6 and TRBJ1-1, is DAGVTQSPTHLIKTRGQQVTLRCSPKSGHDTVSWYQQALGQGPQFIFQYYEEEERQRGNFPDRFSGHQFPNYSSELNVNALLLGDSALYLCASSLNLGTGAFFGQGTRLTVV.

This sequence joins TRBV7-2 and TRBJ2-5; D gene uncertain. Between the trimmed V and J ends, which lost 2 bases and 0 bases, there was a span of 22 bases. This CDR3 spans 19 amino acids. In germline, CDR1 is SGHTA, CDR2 FQGNSA. Written as DNA, the CDR3 is TGTGCCAGCAGCTTAACTGGTCTCGGGTCCAGAGAGTACCAAGAGACCCAGTACTTC. Protein: CASSLTGLGSREYQETQYF.

This sequence joins TRBV7-9 and TRBJ2-7; D may match TRBD1 or TRBD2 (5 bases each). The length of the CDR3 is 12 residues. In germline, CDR1 is SEHNR, CDR2 FQNEAQ (reference sequence). Trimming shortened V by 5 bases and J by 12 bases, and 17 bases separated the two germline ends. The CDR3 DNA is TGTGCCAGCAGCCTCTCGGGGAAGGGGCGGTACTTC. Translating gives CASSLSGKGRYF.

The CDR3 protein is CASSPPGTRKADTQYF. DNA for the CDR3: TGTGCCAGCTCACCACCGGGGACCCGAAAGGCAGATACGCAGTATTTT. This chain links TRBV18 with TRBJ2-3, with D perhaps being TRBD1 or TRBD2 (5 bases each). The CDR3 is 16 amino acids. From germline, CDR1 is KGHSH and CDR2 LQKENI. V was clipped by 0 bases and J by 4 bases, with 14 bases between them.

The genes are TRBV10-3 and TRBJ2-1; D might be TRBD1 or TRBD2, each matching 5 bases. CDR3 length equals 13 residues. Germline V lookup: CDR1 ENHRY, CDR2 SYGVKD. V was cut by 8 bases and J by 2 bases, with 10 bases left in between. The CDR3 DNA follows: TGTGCCATCGAAGAGGGGACCTACAATGAGCAGTTCTTC. This codes for CAIEEGTYNEQFF.

This chain joins TRBV7-6 and TRBJ1-2; TRBD1 aligns across 7 bases. This CDR3 contains 13 residues. CDR1 SGHVS and CDR2 FNYEAQ come from the germline V gene. The trim removed 5 bases at V and 3 bases at J, leaving 3 bases unmatched. CDR3 region: CASSPGTDYGYTF. DNA of the CDR3: TGTGCCAGCAGCCCCGGGACAGACTATGGCTACACCTTC. The entire variable domain, with the rest obtained from reference TRBV7-6 and TRBJ1-2, is as follows: GAGVSQSPRYKVTKRGQDVALRCDPISGHVSLYWYRQALGQGPEFLTYFNYEAQQDKSGLPNDRFSAERPEGSISTLTIQRTEQRDSAMYRCASSPGTDYGYTFGSGTRLTVV.

CDR3 protein: CAWSGAWNTEAFF. The CDR3 DNA follows: TGTGCCTGGAGCGGCGCTTGGAACACTGAAGCTTTCTTT. This chain uses TRBV30 with TRBJ1-1, with no clear D. V lost 3 bases to trimming and J lost 1 base, with 9 bases between them. This CDR3 has 13 amino acids. The V gene's germline CDR1 is GTSNPN and CDR2 SVGIG (reference sequence). Supplemented by reference TRBV30 and TRBJ1-1, the full variable domain reads SQTIHQWPATLVQPVGSPLSLECTVEGTSNPNLYWYRQAAGRGLQLLFYSVGIGQISSEVPQNLSASRPQDRQFILSSKKLLLSDSGFYLCAWSGAWNTEAFFGQGTRLTVV.

V is TRBV4-2 and J is TRBJ1-4, with no clear D. CDR3 size: 15 residues. V was pared by 0 bases and J by 5 bases, with 10 bases between. CDR1 is LGHNA and CDR2 is YNFKEQ in the germline V gene. CDR3 loop: CASSQDLNRNEKLFF. The CDR3 nucleotides are TGTGCCAGCAGCCAAGATCTGAACCGGAATGAAAAACTGTTTTTT.

The chain uses TRBV30 and TRBJ1-4; D is unclear. CDR3 length: 15 residues. Germline V gene sequence: CDR1 GTSNPN, CDR2 SVGIG (reference sequence). Trimming removed 3 bases at V and 2 bases at J, with 13 bases between. CDR3: CAWSPPWVTNEKLFF. In DNA form, the CDR3 reads TGTGCCTGGAGCCCCCCCTGGGTGACTAATGAAAAACTGTTTTTT.

The sample holds one count of this clone. The rearrangement links TRBV7-8 to TRBJ1-2, with a tentative D call TRBD1 (5 bases). This CDR3 region has 14 residues. Germline CDR1 SGHVS, CDR2 FQNEAQ. Trimming pared 5 bases from V and 4 bases from J, leaving 14 bases between. As DNA, the CDR3 is TGTGCCAGCAGCCCGACGGGACCGCGCTATGGCTACACCTTC. This translates into CASSPTGPRYGYTF.

The rearrangement links TRBV28 to TRBJ1-6; D call uncertain. Trimming took 6 bases from V and 1 from J, leaving 7 bases between them. The CDR3 runs to 14 residues. CDR1 and CDR2 (germline): MDHEN, SYDVKM. The CDR3, as DNA: TGTGCCAGCAGCCCCGGGTCCTATAATTCACCCCTCCACTTT. Its protein product is CASSPGSYNSPLHF. The full variable domain, rest sourced from reference TRBV28 and TRBJ1-6, is DVKVTQSSRYLVKRTGEKVFLECVQDMDHENMFWYRQDPGLGLRLIYFSYDVKMKEKGDIPEGYSVSREKKERFSLILESASTNQTSMYLCASSPGSYNSPLHFGNGTRLTVT.

The gene calls are TRBV9 and TRBJ2-2; D perhaps matches TRBD2 (6 bases). Germline-derived CDR1 and CDR2 are SGDLS and YYNGEE. The V end lost 1 base, the J end lost 7 bases, and 8 bases lay between the germline ends. This CDR3 contains 13 residues. The CDR3 reads CASSVTGVGELFF. CDR3 nucleotides: TGTGCCAGCAGCGTAACGGGGGTCGGGGAGCTGTTTTTT.

This chain uses TRBV5-1 with TRBJ2-3; unclear D gene. Germline V gives CDR1 SGHRS, CDR2 YFSETQ. The CDR3 is 16 residues long. The V and J ends lost 3 bases and 2 bases respectively, with 16 bases between them. The CDR3 protein is CASSWSTTGLTDTQYF. The CDR3, as DNA: TGCGCCAGCAGCTGGTCAACCACGGGTCTCACAGATACGCAGTATTTT.

This clone was picked up a small number of times. V and J are TRBV2 and TRBJ1-1; D gene uncertain. The CDR3 sequence is 13 residues long. Trimming shortened V by 6 bases and J by 8 bases, and 16 bases separated the two germline ends. CDR1 SNHLY and CDR2 FYNNEI come from the germline V gene. CDR3: CASSPRSGGEAFF. CDR3 nucleotides: TGTGCCAGCAGCCCCAGGTCCGGCGGCGAAGCTTTCTTT.

The chain carries TRBV18 and TRBJ1-1; 7 nucleotides agree with TRBD1. Unmatched junction bases numbered 9, after V lost 1 base and J lost 1 base. The CDR3 sequence is 17 residues long. The V gene's germline CDR1 is KGHSH and CDR2 LQKENI. The CDR3 region is CASSPLGTAGQNTEAFF. CDR3 sequence (DNA): TGTGCCAGCTCACCACTGGGGACAGCGGGTCAGAACACTGAAGCTTTCTTT.

This clone was recorded only once. J is TRBJ2-1 and V is TRBV19; TRBD2 aligns across 8 bases. Losses at the gene ends were 5 bases for V and 9 bases for J; bases not matched to a gene: 18. The germline V gene encodes CDR1 LNHDA and CDR2 SQIVND (reference sequence). The CDR3 loop spans 17 amino acids. The DNA of the CDR3 is TGTGCCAGTAGTCCCACTTCGGGACTAGGGGTAAATGCTGAGCAGTTCTTC. Its protein is CASSPTSGLGVNAEQFF.

This clone was counted a single time. This rearrangement joins TRBV28 to TRBJ2-7, with D possibly being TRBD2 (6 bases). CDR3 length equals 14 residues. CDR1 and CDR2 from the germline V gene are MDHEN and SYDVKM. Trimming stripped 7 bases from V and 2 bases from J, with 15 bases between. In DNA, the CDR3 is TGTGCCAGCACCCGAGGTGGAGGGACCTACGAGCAGTACTTC. Translating gives CASTRGGGTYEQYF.

A note on this clone: A junction end diverges from the germline sequence, so it may reflect a read error. V is TRBV2 and J is TRBJ1-4; 9 positions agree with TRBD1. The CDR3 length is 14 residues. CDR1 is SNHLY, CDR2 FYNNEI, per germline. The CDR3, as DNA: TGTGCCGGCAGGTCACAGGGGGCAAGCGAAAAACTGTTTTTT. Translated: CAGRSQGASEKLFF.

The rearrangement links TRBV28 to TRBJ2-7, with a possible D match to TRBD1 (6 bases). The germline gives CDR1 MDHEN, CDR2 SYDVKM. CDR3 length equals 14 residues. V lost 1 base, J lost 3 bases, and 10 bases lay in between. In nucleotides, the CDR3 is TGTGCCAGCAGTTTATCGGGACACTTCTACGAGCAGTACTTC. Translated: CASSLSGHFYEQYF.

In its sample, this clone was seen a few times. This chain joins TRBV11-2 and TRBJ2-1; D may be TRBD1 or TRBD2 (5 bases each). The CDR3 has 15 residues. Deletions cut 5 bases from V and 5 bases from J, with 16 bases between. CDR1 and CDR2 (germline): SGHAT, FQNNGV. The CDR3 loop reads CASSAGAWRDNEQFF. CDR3 sequence (DNA): TGTGCCAGCAGCGCTGGGGCCTGGCGGGACAATGAGCAGTTCTTC.

This rearrangement joins TRBV7-9 to TRBJ1-4; D is unclear. V lost 3 bases and J 0 bases, leaving 8 bases between the germline ends. The CDR3 has 15 amino acids. Per germline, CDR1 SEHNR and CDR2 FQNEAQ (reference sequence). CDR3 amino acids: CASSLNIATNEKLFF. The CDR3 region has the DNA TGTGCCAGCAGCTTGAACATTGCAACTAATGAAAAACTGTTTTTT.

The chain couples TRBV6-1 to TRBJ2-3, with no clear D. The CDR3 spans 13 residues. Trimming cost V 1 base and J 3 bases, with 5 bases left between them. Per germline, CDR1 MNHNS and CDR2 SASEGT. In DNA, the CDR3 is TGTGCCAGCAGTGAAGGCTTTACAGATACGCAGTATTTT. Translating gives CASSEGFTDTQYF.

This chain links TRBV4-1 with TRBJ2-5, with D uncertain. The CDR3 is made up of 13 amino acids. V was clipped by 6 bases and J by 2 bases, with 10 bases between them. Germline lookup yields CDR1 MGHRA and CDR2 YSYEKL. CDR3 nucleotide sequence: TGCGCCAGCAGTCACGGCACTCAAGAGACCCAGTACTTC. Residues: CASSHGTQETQYF.